This record concerns one TCR beta chain sequence. CDR1 is SGHDN and CDR2 is FVKESK in the germline V gene. The CDR3 has 16 amino acids. Total RNA, at least 6 micrograms per sample, came from PBMCs. Together with a sample-barcoded 5' primer, a J-beta primer mix was included in a second PCR lasting roughly 6 to 12 cycles. At least 2.5 million CDR3-containing paired-end reads were obtained per sample. TCRdb re-called the 5' RACE reads with MiXCR, one entry per CDR3 protein. The table includes 1.5 million to 2 million distinct CDR3 sequences, around half detected once. These data originate in a study of blood T cells in healthy people across ages.

The specimen sequenced was blood. This chain joins TRBV14 and TRBJ2-7; 9 nucleotides agree with TRBD1. Gene TRBJ2-5 matches the end of the DNA better, so the J call may be wrong. This sequence was found in a middle-aged woman in good health. The CDR3 DNA sequence: TGTGCCAGCAGCCAACTCTCGGGACAGGGAGGGGAGACCCAGTACTTC. Its protein product is CASSQLSGQGGETQYF.